The rows below give T cell receptor beta chains drawn from one sample of a study of blood T cell repertoires in COVID-19. Repertoires were generated with immunoSEQ multiplex PCR, while TCRdb's copy carries only in-frame clones and drops some. Of 270,000 or so clones in the sample, 83% are singletons; the top ten hold roughly a tenth. The sequenced sample was peripheral blood. The receptors derive from a woman between 50 and 59 years old who had recovered from COVID-19. The CDR3 runs from the conserved cysteine through the conserved F or W. The D gene is left open where the match is weak. Not every row has a clone size; where given, it reads once, few, many or a size class.

j_call | clone_size | v_call | d_call | cdr3_length | cdr3_aa | cdr3_nt
TRBJ2-3 | once | TRBV27 | - | 14 | CASSLLDWPDTQYF | TGTGCCAGCAGTTTACTCGATTGGCCAGATACGCAGTATTTT
TRBJ2-3 | - | TRBV9 | - | 16 | CASSVVGGDSTDTQYF | TGTGCCAGCAGCGTAGTTGGCGGGGACAGCACAGATACGCAGTATTTT
TRBJ2-1 | - | TRBV19 | - | 12 | CASSTQGYEQFF | TGTGCCAGTAGTACGCAGGGATATGAGCAGTTCTTC
TRBJ2-1 | - | TRBV4-3 | TRBD2 | 16 | CASSQESAGAYNEQFF | TGCGCCAGCAGCCAAGAGAGCGCGGGAGCCTACAATGAGCAGTTCTTC
TRBJ1-4 | - | TRBV7-3 | - | 15 | CASSLMWTGNEKLFF | TGTGCCAGCAGCCTCATGTGGACGGGGAATGAAAAACTGTTTTTT
TRBJ2-3 | - | TRBV7-9 | - | 12 | CATSRFTDTQYF | TGTGCCACCTCCCGGTTCACAGATACGCAGTATTTT
TRBJ2-5 | - | TRBV4-2 | TRBD2 | 15 | CASSPMGGIQETQYF | TGTGCCAGCAGCCCCATGGGAGGGATTCAAGAGACCCAGTACTTC
TRBJ2-7 | - | TRBV19 | - | 13 | CASALQVSYEQYF | TGTGCCAGTGCCCTTCAGGTCTCCTACGAGCAGTACTTC
TRBJ2-7 | - | TRBV11-1 | - | 14 | CASSSVRASYEQYF | TGTGCCAGCAGCTCGGTGAGGGCCTCCTACGAGCAGTACTTC
TRBJ1-1 | - | TRBV18 | - | 14 | CASSLRGGDTEAFF | TGTGCCAGCTCACTCAGGGGAGGGGACACTGAAGCTTTCTTT
TRBJ2-3 | - | TRBV5-1 | TRBD2 | 16 | CASSLESGGIFGTQYF | TGCGCCAGCAGCTTGGAAAGCGGGGGGATTTTCGGTACGCAGTATTTT